This T cell receptor beta chain appears in the sequencing data of a study of T cells after yellow fever vaccination. Study-wide context: SMART-Seq v4 Ultra Low Input served to prepare low-cell-number fractions. Broader study findings: Post-booster samples contained most primary-vaccination clones (about 96% CD4, approximately 88% CD8).

This clonotype was seen more than once but under ten times. What it binds is not known. A universal primer site and UMIs were added as TCR cDNA was made by 5'RACE template switching. TCRdb redid the calling of the 5' RACE reads with MiXCR, one entry per CDR3 protein. This sample carries a few hundred thousand distinct CDR3 sequences, 8.7% of them seen once, and the ten largest clones take about 3.5%. CDR1 is MNHEY, CDR2 SVGAGI, per germline. Unmatched junction bases numbered 5, after V lost 6 bases and J lost 4 bases. The CDR3 is 13 amino acids. This sequence was found in a man between 18 and 29 years old who received the YFV17D yellow fever vaccine. The chain recombines TRBV6-5 with TRBJ1-1, with 7 positions matching TRBD1. The sample here was CD4+ T cells sorted from PBMCs, taken 5 days after the yellow fever booster vaccination. CDR3 residues: CASRKGQITEAFF. In DNA, the CDR3 is TGTGCCAGCAGGAAGGGACAGATCACTGAAGCTTTCTTT.